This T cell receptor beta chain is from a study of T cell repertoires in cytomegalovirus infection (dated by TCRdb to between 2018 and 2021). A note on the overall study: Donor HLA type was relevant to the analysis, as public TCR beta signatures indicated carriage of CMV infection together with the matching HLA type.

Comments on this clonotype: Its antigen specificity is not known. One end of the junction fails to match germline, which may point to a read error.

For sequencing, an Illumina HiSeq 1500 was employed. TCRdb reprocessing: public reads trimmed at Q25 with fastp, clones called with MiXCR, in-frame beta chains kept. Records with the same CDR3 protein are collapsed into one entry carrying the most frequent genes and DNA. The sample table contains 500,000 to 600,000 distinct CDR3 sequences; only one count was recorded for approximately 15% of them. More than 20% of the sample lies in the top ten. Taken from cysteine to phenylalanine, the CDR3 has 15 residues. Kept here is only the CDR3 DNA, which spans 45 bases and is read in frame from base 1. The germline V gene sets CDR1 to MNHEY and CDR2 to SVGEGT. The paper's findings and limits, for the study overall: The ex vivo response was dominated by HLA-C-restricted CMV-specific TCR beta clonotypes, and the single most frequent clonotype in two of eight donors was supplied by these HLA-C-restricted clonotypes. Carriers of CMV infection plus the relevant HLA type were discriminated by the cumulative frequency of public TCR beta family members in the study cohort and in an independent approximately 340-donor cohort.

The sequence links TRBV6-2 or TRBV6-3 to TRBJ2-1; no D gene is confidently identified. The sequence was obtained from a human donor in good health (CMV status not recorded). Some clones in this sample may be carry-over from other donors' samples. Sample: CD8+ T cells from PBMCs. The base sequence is TGTGCCAGCAGGCCTACGAGGTTGGCCTACAATGATCAGTTCTTC. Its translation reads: CASRPTRLAYNDQFF.